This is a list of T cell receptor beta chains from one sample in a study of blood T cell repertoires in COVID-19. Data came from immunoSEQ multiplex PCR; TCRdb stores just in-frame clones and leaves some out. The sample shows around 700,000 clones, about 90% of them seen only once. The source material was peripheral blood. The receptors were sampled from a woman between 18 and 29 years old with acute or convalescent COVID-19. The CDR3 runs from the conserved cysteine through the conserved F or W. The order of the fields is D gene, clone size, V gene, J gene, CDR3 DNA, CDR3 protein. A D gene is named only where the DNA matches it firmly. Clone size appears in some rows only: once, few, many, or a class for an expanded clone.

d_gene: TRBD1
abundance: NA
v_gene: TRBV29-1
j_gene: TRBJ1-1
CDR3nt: TGCAGCGTTGAACTCGACAGGGCCAGAACCGAGAACACTGAAGCTTTCTTT
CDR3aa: CSVELDRARTENTEAFF

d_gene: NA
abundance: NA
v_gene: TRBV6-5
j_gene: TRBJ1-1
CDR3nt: TGTGCCAGCAGTCAGCGGGTTGTCACTGAAGCTTTCTTT
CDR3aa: CASSQRVVTEAFF

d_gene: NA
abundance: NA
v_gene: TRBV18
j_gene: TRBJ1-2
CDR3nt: TGTGCCAGCTCACCAACTGGGGAGGCCTATGGCTACACCTTC
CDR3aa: CASSPTGEAYGYTF

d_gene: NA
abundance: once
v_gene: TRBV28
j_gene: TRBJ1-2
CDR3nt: TGTGCCAGCAGTCTTTCAGAATACTATGGCTACACCTTC
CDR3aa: CASSLSEYYGYTF

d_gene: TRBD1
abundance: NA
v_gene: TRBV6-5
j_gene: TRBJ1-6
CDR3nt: TGTGCCAGCAGTTACTCAAGGCAGGGGGCAAGCTCACCCCTCCACTTT
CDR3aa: CASSYSRQGASSPLHF

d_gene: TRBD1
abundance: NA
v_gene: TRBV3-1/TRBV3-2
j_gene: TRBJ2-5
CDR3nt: TGTGCCAGCAGCCTCCAACAGGGGGGTCTTAGAGAGACCCAGTACTTC
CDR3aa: CASSLQQGGLRETQYF

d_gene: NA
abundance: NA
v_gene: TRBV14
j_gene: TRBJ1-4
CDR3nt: TGTGCCAGCAGCCAAGTAAATGAAAAACTGTTTTTT
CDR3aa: CASSQVNEKLFF

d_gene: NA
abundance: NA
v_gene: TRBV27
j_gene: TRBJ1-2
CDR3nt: TGTGCCAGCAGTCGAACAGGGAGCTATGGCTACACCTTC
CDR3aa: CASSRTGSYGYTF

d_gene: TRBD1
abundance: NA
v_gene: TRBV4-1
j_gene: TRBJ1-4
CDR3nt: TGCGCCAGCAGCCCTACCGGGCAGGGGGCGACGGTAAAACTGTTTTTT
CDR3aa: CASSPTGQGATVKLFF

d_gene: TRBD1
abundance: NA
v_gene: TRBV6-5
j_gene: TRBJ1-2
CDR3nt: TGTGCCAGCAGCCTGGACAGGGGCTACTATGGCTACACCTTC
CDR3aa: CASSLDRGYYGYTF

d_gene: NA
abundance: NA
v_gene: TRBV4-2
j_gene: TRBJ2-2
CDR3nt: TGTGCCAGCCGAAGAGGGTTTTACACCGGGGAGCTGTTTTTT
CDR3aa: CASRRGFYTGELFF

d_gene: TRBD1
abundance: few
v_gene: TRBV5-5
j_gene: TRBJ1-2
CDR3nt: TGTGCCAGCAGCTTACAGGGGGCGCTGACCTATGGCTACACCTTC
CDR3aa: CASSLQGALTYGYTF

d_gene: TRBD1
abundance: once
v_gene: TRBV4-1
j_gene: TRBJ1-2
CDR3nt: TGCGCCAGCAGCCAGGAATCCGGGACAGGTCTCCGGTATGGCTACACCTTC
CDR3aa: CASSQESGTGLRYGYTF

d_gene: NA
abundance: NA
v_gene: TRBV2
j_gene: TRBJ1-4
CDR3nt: TGTGCCAGCAGTGTCTTGGAGGGGGAAAAACTGTTTTTT
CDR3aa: CASSVLEGEKLFF

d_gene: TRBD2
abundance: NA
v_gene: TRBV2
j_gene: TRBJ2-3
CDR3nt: TGTGCCAGCAGTGAATTGACTAGCGGGGGTTGGGATACGCAGTATTTT
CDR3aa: CASSELTSGGWDTQYF

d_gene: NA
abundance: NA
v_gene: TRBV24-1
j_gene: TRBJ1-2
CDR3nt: TGTGCCACCAGTGATTCGGCGGGGAATGGCTACACCTTC
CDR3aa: CATSDSAGNGYTF

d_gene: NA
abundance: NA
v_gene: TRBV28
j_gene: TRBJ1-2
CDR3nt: TGTGCCAGCACTGGAGCAGCCTATGGCTACACCTTC
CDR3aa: CASTGAAYGYTF

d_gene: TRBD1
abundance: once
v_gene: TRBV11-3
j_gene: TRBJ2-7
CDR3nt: TGTGCCAGCAGCTTAGGGACAGGGAGAGACGAGCAGTACTTC
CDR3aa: CASSLGTGRDEQYF

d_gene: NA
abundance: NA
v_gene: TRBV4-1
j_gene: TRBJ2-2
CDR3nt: TGCGCCAGCAGCCAAGGGCCACCGAACACCGGGGAGCTGTTTTTT
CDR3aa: CASSQGPPNTGELFF

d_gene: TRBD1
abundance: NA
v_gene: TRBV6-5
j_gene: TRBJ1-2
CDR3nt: TGTGCCAGCAGGACCGGGACAGAATATGGCTACACCTTC
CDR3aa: CASRTGTEYGYTF

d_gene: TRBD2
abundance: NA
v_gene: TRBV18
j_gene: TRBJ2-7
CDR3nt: TGTGCCAGCTCACCACAAGCGGGGGGACCTTACGAGCAGTACTTC
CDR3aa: CASSPQAGGPYEQYF

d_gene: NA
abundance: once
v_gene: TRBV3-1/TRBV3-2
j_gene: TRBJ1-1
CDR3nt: TGTGCCAGCACTCCTAACATAGCGGACACTGAAGCTTTCTTT
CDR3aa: CASTPNIADTEAFF

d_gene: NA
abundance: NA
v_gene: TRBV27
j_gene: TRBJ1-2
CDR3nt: TGTGCCAGCAGTTTAATCGGGGGATTCGGGGTCTATGGCTACACCTTC
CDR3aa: CASSLIGGFGVYGYTF

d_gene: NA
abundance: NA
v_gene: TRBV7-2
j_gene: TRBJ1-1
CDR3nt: TGTGCCAGCAGCTTACAACAGACGAACACTGAAGCTTTCTTT
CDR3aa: CASSLQQTNTEAFF

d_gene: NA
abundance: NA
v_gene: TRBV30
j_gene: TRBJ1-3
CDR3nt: TGTGCCTGGACGAAGCCGAGCTCTGGAAACACCATATATTTT
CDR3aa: CAWTKPSSGNTIYF

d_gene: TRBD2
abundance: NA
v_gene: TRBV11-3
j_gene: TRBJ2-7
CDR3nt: TGTGCCAGCAGCCCTAGCGGAGCATTCTACGAGCAGTACTTC
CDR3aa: CASSPSGAFYEQYF

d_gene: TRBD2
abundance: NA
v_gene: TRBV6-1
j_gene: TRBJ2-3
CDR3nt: TGTGCCAGCAGTGAAGGCTTTTTTAGCGGGGGGGCATCCGACACAGATACGCAGTATTTT
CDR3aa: CASSEGFFSGGASDTDTQYF

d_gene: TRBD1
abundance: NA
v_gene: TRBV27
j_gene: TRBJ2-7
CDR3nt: TGTGCCAGCAAGGGACAGGGGCCGGACGAGCAGTACTTC
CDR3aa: CASKGQGPDEQYF

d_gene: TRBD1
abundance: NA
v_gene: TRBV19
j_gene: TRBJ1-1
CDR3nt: TGTGCCAGTGGGGACAGGTTTATGAACACTGAAGCTTTCTTT
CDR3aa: CASGDRFMNTEAFF

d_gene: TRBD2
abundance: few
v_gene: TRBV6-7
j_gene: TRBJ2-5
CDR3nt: TGTGCCAGCAGCCGGGGGGGAAAGACCCAGTACTTC
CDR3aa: CASSRGGKTQYF

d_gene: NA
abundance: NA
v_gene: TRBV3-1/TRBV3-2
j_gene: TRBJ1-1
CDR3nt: TGTGCCAGCAGCCTTGGGGGGACGAGGGGTGAAGCTTTCTTT
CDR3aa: CASSLGGTRGEAFF

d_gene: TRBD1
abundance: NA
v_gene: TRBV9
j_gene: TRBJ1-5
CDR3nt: TGTGCCAGCAGCGTCGGACAGGGCGAACAGCCCCAGCATTTT
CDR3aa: CASSVGQGEQPQHF

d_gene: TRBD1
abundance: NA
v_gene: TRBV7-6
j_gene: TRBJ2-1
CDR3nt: TGTGCCAGCAGCGACCAGGGGGCTGTTTACAATGAGCAGTTCTTC
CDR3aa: CASSDQGAVYNEQFF

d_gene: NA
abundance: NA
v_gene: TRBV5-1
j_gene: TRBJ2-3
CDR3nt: TGCGCCAGCAGCCAACGACCCCCAAGAGGGAGCACAGATACGCAGTATTTT
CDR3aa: CASSQRPPRGSTDTQYF

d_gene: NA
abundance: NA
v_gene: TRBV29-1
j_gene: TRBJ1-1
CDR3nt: TGCAGCGTGGGGACTGGGGCCATGAACACTGAAGCTTTCTTT
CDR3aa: CSVGTGAMNTEAFF

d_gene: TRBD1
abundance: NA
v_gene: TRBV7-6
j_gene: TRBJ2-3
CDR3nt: TGTGCCAGCAGCCCAGCCGGGACAGGGGCCGATACGCAGTATTTT
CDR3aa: CASSPAGTGADTQYF

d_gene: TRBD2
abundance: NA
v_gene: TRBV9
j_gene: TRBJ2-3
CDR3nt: TGTGCCAGCAGCGCTACTAGCGGGAGGGAGGGAGATACGCAGTATTTT
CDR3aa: CASSATSGREGDTQYF

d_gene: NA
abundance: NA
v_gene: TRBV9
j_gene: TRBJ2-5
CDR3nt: TGTGCCAGCAGCCCTGGTGAGCCCGGGACCCAGTACTTC
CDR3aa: CASSPGEPGTQYF

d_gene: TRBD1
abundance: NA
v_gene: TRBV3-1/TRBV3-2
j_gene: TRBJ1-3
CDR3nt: TGTGCCAGCAGCGCCGGGAGGGGGCTAGGAAACACCATATATTTT
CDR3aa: CASSAGRGLGNTIYF

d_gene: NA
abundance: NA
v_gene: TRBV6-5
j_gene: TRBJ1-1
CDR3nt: TGTGCCAGCAGTTACACAGGGAAAGCTTTCTTT
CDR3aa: CASSYTGKAFF

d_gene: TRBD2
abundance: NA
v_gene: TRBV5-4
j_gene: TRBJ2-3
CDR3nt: TGTGCCAGCAGGGGGGGGACCACAGATACGCAGTATTTT
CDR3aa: CASRGGTTDTQYF

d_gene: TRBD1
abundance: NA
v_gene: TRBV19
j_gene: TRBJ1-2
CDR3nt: TGTGCCAGCATCCCTGGACAGGGAGTGTGGGGCTACACCTTC
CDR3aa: CASIPGQGVWGYTF

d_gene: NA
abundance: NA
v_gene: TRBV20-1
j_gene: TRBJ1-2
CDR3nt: TGCAGTGCTAGAAGAGCCGGGACATCCTTC
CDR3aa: CSARRAGTSF

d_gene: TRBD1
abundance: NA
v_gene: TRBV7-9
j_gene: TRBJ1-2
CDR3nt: TGTGCCAGCAGCACAGAGGGGGCCGGTGGCTACACCTTC
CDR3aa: CASSTEGAGGYTF

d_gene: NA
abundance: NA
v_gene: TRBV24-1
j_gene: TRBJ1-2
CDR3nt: TGTGCCACCAGTGATTTCGCTAACTATGGCTACACCTTC
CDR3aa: CATSDFANYGYTF

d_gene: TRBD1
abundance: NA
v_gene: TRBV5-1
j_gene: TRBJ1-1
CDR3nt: TGCGCCAGCAGCCTAATGGGACAGCCGGGAACTGAAGCTTTCTTT
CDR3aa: CASSLMGQPGTEAFF

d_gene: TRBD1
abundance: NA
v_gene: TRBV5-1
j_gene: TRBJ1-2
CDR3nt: TGCGCCAGCAGCCTAACCGGACAGGGGGCATATGGCTACACCTTC
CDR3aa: CASSLTGQGAYGYTF

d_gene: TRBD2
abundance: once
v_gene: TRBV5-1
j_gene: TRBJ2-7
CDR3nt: TGCGCCAGCAGCGCGGGACTAGCGGGAACCTACGAGCAGTACTTC
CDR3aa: CASSAGLAGTYEQYF

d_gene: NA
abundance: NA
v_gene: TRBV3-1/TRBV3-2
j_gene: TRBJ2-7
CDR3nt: TGTGCCAGCAGCCCTGACGGGGAAACCTACGAGCAGTACTTC
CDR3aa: CASSPDGETYEQYF